This TCR beta chain was identified in a study of OX40 agonist ivuxolimab in advanced cancers. The overall study: Administration of intravenous ivuxolimab to patients occurred every 2 weeks at 0.01 to 10 mg/kg. Three individuals attained partial responses, comprising one hepatocellular carcinoma case and two cutaneous melanoma cases. The study, taken as a whole, reports: With doses of 0.1-3.0 mg/kg, partial responders showed among the lowest clonal expansion. CD8+ T cells averaged more expanded clones than CD4+.

Sequenced by immunoSEQ multiplex PCR; TCRdb stores in-frame clones only, minus some. The repertoire has roughly 86,000 clones, 92% of them found once; the top ten carry about 1.1%. V lost 7 bases and J lost 5, with 15 bases in between. This CDR3 is 14 amino acids long. Germline CDR1 reads LNHDA; CDR2 reads SQIVND (reference sequence). Comments on this clone: Its antigen is not identified.

The starting material was CD4+ or CD8+ T cells sorted from blood, obtained in a trial of the OX40 agonist ivuxolimab. The chain has TRBV19 and TRBJ2-1, with unresolved D. This sequence was found in an adult with an advanced solid tumor such as melanoma, head and neck, liver or kidney cancer. The CDR3 loop reads CASKLANTNNEQFF. CDR3 DNA sequence: TGTGCCAGTAAGTTGGCGAATACTAACAATGAGCAGTTCTTC.